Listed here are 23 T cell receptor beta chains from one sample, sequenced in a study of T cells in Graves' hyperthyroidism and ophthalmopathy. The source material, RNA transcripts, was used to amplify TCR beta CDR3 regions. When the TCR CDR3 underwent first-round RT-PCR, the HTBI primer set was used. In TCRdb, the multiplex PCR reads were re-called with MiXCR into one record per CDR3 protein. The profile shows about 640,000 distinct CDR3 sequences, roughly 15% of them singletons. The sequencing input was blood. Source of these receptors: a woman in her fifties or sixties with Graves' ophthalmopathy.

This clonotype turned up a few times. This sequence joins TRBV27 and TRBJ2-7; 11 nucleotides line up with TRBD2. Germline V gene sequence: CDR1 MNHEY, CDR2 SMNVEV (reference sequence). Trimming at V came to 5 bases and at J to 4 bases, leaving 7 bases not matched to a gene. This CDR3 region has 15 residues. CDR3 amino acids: CASSPIAGGPYEQYF. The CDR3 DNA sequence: TGTGCCAGCAGTCCGATAGCGGGAGGGCCGTACGAGCAGTACTTC.

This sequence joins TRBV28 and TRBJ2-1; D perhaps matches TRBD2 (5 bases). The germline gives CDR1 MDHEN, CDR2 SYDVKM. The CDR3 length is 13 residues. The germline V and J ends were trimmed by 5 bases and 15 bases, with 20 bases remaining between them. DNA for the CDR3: TGTGCCAGCAGTCAGACGAACCGGGAAAAAGGGTTCTTC. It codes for CASSQTNREKGFF.

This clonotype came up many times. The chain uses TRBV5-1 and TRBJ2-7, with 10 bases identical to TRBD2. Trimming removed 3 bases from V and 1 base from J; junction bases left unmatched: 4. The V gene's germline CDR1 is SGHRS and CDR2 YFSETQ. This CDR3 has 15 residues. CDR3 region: CASSYGLADSYEQYF. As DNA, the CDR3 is TGCGCCAGCAGCTACGGACTAGCGGATTCCTACGAGCAGTACTTC.

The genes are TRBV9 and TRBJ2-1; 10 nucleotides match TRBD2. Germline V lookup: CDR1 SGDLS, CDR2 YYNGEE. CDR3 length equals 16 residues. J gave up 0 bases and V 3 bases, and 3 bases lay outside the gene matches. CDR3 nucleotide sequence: TGTGCCAGCAGCGGACAGCGGGAGGGCTCCTACAATGAGCAGTTCTTC. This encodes CASSGQREGSYNEQFF.

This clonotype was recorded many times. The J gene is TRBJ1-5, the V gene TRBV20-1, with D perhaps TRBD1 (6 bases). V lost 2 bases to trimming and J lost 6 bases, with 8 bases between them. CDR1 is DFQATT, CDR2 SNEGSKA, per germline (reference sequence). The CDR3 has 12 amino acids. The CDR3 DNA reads TGCAGTGCTAGAAGGGGGACTCAGCCCCAGCATTTT. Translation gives CSARRGTQPQHF.

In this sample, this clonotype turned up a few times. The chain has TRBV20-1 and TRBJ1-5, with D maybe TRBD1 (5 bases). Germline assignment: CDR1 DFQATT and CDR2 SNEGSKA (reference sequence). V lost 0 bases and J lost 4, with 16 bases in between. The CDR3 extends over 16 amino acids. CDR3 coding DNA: TGCAGTGCTAGAGATGTGTTGGAACAGGAAAATCAGCCCCAGCATTTT. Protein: CSARDVLEQENQPQHF.

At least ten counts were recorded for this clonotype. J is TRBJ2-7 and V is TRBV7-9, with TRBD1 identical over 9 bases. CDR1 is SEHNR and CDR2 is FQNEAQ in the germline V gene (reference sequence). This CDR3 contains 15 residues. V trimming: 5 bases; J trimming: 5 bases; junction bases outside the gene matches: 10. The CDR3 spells CASSTGQGLADEQYF. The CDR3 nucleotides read TGTGCCAGCAGCACAGGACAGGGGTTAGCTGACGAGCAGTACTTC.

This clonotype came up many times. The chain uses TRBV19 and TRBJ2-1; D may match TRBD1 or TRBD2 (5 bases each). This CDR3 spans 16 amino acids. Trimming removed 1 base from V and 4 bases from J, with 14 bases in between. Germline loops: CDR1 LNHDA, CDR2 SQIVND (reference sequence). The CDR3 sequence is CASSIGGRVIYNEQFF. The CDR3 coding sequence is TGTGCCAGTAGTATAGGGGGACGGGTCATATACAATGAGCAGTTCTTC.

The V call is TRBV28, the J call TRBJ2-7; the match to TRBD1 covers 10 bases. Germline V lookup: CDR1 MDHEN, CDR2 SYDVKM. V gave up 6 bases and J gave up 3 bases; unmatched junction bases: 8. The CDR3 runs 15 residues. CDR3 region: CASRGTGTGDYEQYF. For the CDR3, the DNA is TGTGCCAGCAGGGGCACCGGGACAGGGGACTACGAGCAGTACTTC.

The CDR3 loop is CSVEDGGYEQFF. The CDR3 coding sequence is TGCAGCGTTGAAGACGGTGGATATGAGCAGTTCTTC. This chain connects TRBV29-1 to TRBJ2-1, with no clear D. CDR1 and CDR2 from the germline V gene are SQVTM and ANQGSEA. With 0 bases removed from V and 8 bases from J, the gap between germline ends came to 8 bases. The CDR3 consists of 12 residues.

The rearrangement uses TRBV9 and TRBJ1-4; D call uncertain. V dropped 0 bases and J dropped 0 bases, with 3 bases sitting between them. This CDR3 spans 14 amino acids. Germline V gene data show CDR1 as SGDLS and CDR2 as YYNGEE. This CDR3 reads CASSVESTNEKLFF. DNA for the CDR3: TGTGCCAGCAGCGTAGAATCAACTAATGAAAAACTGTTTTTT.

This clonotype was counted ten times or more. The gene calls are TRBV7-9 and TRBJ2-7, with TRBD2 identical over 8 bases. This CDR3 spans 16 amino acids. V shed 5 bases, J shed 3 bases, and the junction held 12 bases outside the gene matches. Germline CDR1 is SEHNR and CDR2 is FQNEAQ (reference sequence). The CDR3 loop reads CASSPGGERGRYEQYF. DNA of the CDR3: TGTGCCAGCAGCCCCGGGGGGGAGCGGGGCCGCTACGAGCAGTACTTC.

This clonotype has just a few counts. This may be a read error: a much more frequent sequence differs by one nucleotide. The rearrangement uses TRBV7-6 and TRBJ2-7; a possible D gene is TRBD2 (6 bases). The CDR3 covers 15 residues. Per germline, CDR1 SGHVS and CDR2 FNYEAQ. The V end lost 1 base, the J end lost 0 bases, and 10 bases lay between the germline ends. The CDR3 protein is CASSLEEGSSYEQYF. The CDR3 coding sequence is TGTGCCAGCAGCTTAGAGGAGGGGAGCTCCTACGAGCAGTACTTC. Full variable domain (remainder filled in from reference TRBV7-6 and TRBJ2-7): GAGVSQSPRYKVTKRGQDVALRCDPISGHVSLYWYRQALGQGPEFLTYFNYEAQQDKSGLPNDRFSAERPEGSISTLTIQRTEQRDSAMYRCASSLEEGSSYEQYFGPGTRLTVT.

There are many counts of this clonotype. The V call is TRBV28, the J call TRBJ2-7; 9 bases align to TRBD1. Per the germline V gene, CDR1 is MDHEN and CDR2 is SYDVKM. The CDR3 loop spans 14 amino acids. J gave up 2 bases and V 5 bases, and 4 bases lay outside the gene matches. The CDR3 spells CASSPGTGTYEQYF. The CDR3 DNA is TGTGCCAGCAGTCCCGGGACAGGGACCTACGAGCAGTACTTC.

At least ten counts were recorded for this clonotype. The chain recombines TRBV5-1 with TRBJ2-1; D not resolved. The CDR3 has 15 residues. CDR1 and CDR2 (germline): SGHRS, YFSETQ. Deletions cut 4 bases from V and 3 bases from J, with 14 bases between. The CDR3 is CASSPNGDRYNEQFF. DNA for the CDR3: TGCGCCAGCAGCCCCAATGGCGATCGCTACAATGAGCAGTTCTTC. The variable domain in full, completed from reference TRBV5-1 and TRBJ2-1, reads KAGVTQTPRYLIKTRGQQVTLSCSPISGHRSVSWYQQTPGQGLQFLFEYFSETQRNKGNFPGRFSGRQFSNSRSEMNVSTLELGDSALYLCASSPNGDRYNEQFFGPGTRLTVL.

In nucleotides, the CDR3 is TGTGCCATCAATCAAAAAATGAACACTGAAGCTTTCTTT. Amino acid sequence: CAINQKMNTEAFF. V gene TRBV10-3 combines with J gene TRBJ1-1; D not resolved. Trimming left V 7 bases short and J 0 bases short, with 9 bases between. Germline V gene sequence: CDR1 ENHRY, CDR2 SYGVKD. The CDR3 has 13 amino acids.

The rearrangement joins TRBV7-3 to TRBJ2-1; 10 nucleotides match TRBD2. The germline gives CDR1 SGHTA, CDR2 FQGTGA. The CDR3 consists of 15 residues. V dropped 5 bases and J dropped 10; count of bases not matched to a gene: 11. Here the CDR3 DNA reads TGTGCCAGCAGCCCGAAGCGGGGGGGGGGGATCGAGCAGTTCTTC. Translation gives CASSPKRGGGIEQFF.

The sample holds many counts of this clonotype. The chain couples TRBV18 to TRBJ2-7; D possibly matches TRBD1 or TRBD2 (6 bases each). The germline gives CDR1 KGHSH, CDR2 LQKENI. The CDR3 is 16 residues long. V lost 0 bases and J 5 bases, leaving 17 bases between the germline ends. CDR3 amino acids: CASSPPSGGSYHEQYF. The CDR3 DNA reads TGTGCCAGCTCACCACCGTCCGGGGGCTCCTACCACGAGCAGTACTTC.

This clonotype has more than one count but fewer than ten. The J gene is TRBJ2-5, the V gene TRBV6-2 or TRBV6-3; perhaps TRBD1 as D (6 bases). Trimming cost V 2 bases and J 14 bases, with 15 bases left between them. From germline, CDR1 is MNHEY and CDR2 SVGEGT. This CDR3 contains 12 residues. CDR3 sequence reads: CASSYMPGAPYF. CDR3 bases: TGTGCCAGCAGTTACATGCCAGGGGCACCCTACTTC.

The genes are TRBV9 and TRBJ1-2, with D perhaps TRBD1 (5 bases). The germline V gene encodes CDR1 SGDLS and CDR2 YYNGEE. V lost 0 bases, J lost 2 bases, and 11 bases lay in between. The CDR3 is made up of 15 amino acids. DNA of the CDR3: TGTGCCAGCAGCGTAGGGGGGGAGTTGAACTATGGCTACACCTTC. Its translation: CASSVGGELNYGYTF.

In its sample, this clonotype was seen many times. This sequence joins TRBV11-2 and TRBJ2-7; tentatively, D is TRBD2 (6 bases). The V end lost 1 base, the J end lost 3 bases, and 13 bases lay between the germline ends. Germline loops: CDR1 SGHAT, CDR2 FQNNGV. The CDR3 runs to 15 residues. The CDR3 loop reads CASSLGTGEVYEQYF. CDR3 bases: TGTGCCAGCAGCTTAGGAACGGGAGAGGTCTACGAGCAGTACTTC.

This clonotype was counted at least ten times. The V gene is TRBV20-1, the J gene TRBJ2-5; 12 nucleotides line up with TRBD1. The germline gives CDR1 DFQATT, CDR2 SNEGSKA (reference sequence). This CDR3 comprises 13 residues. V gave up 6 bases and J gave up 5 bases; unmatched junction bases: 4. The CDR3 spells CSAGQGARETQYF. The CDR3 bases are TGCAGTGCGGGACAGGGGGCCCGGGAGACCCAGTACTTC.

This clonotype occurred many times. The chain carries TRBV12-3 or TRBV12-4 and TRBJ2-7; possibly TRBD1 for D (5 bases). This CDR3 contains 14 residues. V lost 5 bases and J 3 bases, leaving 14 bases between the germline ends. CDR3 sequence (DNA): TGTGCCAGCAGTCTTTGGGGCCGAAACTACGAGCAGTACTTC. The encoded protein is CASSLWGRNYEQYF.